These T cell receptor beta chains were read from a single sample in a study of spatial heterogeneity in lung cancer. TCRdb re-called the 5' RACE reads with MiXCR, one entry per CDR3 protein. Altogether over 9,000 distinct CDR3 sequences are present, about 15% being singletons, with the ten largest covering about 14%. Source: lung tumor tissue, taken at surgery. These receptors were taken from a male donor with early-stage non-small cell lung cancer. Both conserved end residues are part of each CDR3. Fields, in order: clone size, V gene, J gene, D gene, CDR3 protein, CDR3 DNA. D genes are given only for firm matches. The listing skips clone size in some rows; elsewhere it reads once, few, many or a size class.

>many|TRBV19|TRBJ1-5|-
CASSIDRDKVWPQHF
TGTGCCAGTAGTATAGACCGGGACAAGGTTTGGCCCCAGCATTTT
>many|TRBV20-1|TRBJ1-3|-
CSARGPGNTIYF
TGCAGTGCTAGGGGTCCTGGAAACACCATATATTTT
>many|TRBV4-1|TRBJ2-7|-
CASSQILGGEQYF
TGCGCCAGCAGCCAAATTCTAGGGGGGGAGCAGTACTTC
>many|TRBV5-1|TRBJ2-1|TRBD2
CASSLAEREIDEQFF
TGCGCCAGCAGCTTGGCCGAGCGGGAGATCGATGAGCAGTTCTTC
>many|TRBV29-1|TRBJ2-2|TRBD1
CSVEVQTGVAGELFF
TGCAGCGTTGAAGTCCAAACAGGGGTGGCCGGGGAGCTGTTTTTT
>many|TRBV4-2|TRBJ1-4|TRBD1
CASSRDRGTNEKLFF
TGTGCCAGCAGCCGCGACAGGGGCACTAATGAAAAACTGTTTTTT
>-|TRBV19|TRBJ1-4|TRBD1
CASTSYYRGRNEKLFF
TGTGCCAGTACCTCATACTACAGGGGGCGGAATGAAAAACTGTTTTTT
>many|TRBV7-9|TRBJ2-2|TRBD2
CASSLGAGTGELFF
TGTGCCAGCAGCTTAGGAGCGGGGACCGGGGAGCTGTTTTTT
>many|TRBV24-1|TRBJ2-6|TRBD1
CATSDSRTGAHSGANVLTF
TGTGCCACCAGTGATTCACGGACAGGGGCACACTCTGGGGCCAACGTCCTGACTTTC
>-|TRBV7-2|TRBJ2-7|TRBD2
CASSRTSGTYEQYF
TGTGCCAGCAGCCGGACTAGCGGGACCTACGAGCAGTACTTC
>many|TRBV4-1|TRBJ2-1|TRBD2
CASSQDGSGRVDEQFF
TGCGCCAGCAGCCAAGATGGAAGCGGGAGGGTGGATGAGCAGTTCTTC
>-|TRBV20-1|TRBJ2-1|TRBD2
CSAPLAGVLNEQFF
TGCAGTGCTCCTCTAGCGGGAGTTCTCAATGAGCAGTTCTTC
>-|TRBV28|TRBJ2-5|-
CASSLFRGSTQYF
TGTGCCAGCAGTTTATTTCGGGGCTCAACCCAGTACTTC
>many|TRBV18|TRBJ1-1|-
CASSPATTGGTEAFF
TGTGCCAGCTCACCAGCCACAACCGGGGGCACTGAAGCTTTCTTT
>medium-sized|TRBV19|TRBJ2-5|TRBD1
CASSIQGQGIQETQYF
TGTGCCAGTAGTATTCAGGGACAGGGCATCCAAGAGACCCAGTACTTC
>many|TRBV15|TRBJ1-6|TRBD1
CATSRRDSYSPLHF
TGTGCCACCAGCAGAAGGGACAGTTATTCACCCCTCCACTTT
>many|TRBV3-1|TRBJ1-2|-
CASSQDIRGEGYTF
TGTGCCAGCAGCCAAGATATACGGGGAGAGGGCTACACCTTC
>few|TRBV18|TRBJ1-2|TRBD1
CASSPPDRGTYGYTF
TGTGCCAGCTCACCACCCGACAGGGGGACATATGGCTACACCTTC
>-|TRBV4-3|TRBJ1-2|-
CASSSDTPGLIFRYTF
TGCGCCAGCAGCTCAGATACGCCGGGACTTATATTTCGCTACACCTTC
>many|TRBV10-3|TRBJ2-2|TRBD2
CAISLAGWFTNTGELFF
TGTGCCATCAGTCTAGCGGGCTGGTTTACGAACACCGGGGAGCTGTTTTTT
>once|TRBV6-2/TRBV6-3|TRBJ2-1|TRBD1
CASAGTGLLQFF
TGTGCCAGCGCAGGGACAGGGCTTTTGCAGTTCTTC
>few|TRBV7-9|TRBJ2-3|-
CASIHTGHGPTDTQYF
TGTGCCAGCATCCACACGGGGCATGGGCCCACAGATACGCAGTATTTT
>medium-sized|TRBV20-1|TRBJ1-4|-
CSARGPTDEKLFF
TGCAGTGCTAGAGGCCCGACGGATGAAAAACTGTTTTTT
>few|TRBV24-1|TRBJ1-2|-
CATSDMDYGYTF
TGTGCCACCAGTGACATGGACTATGGCTACACCTTC
>many|TRBV5-4|TRBJ2-3|TRBD2
CASSFKRGSPDTQYF
TGTGCCAGCAGCTTCAAGCGGGGGTCCCCCGATACGCAGTATTTT
>many|TRBV7-2|TRBJ1-2|-
CASSLARASYGYTF
TGTGCCAGCAGCTTAGCCCGGGCCTCCTATGGCTACACCTTC
>-|TRBV7-2|TRBJ2-1|-
CASSLGGRVNEQFF
TGTGCCAGCAGCTTAGGTGGCAGAGTCAATGAGCAGTTCTTC
>few|TRBV6-6|TRBJ2-2|TRBD1
CASTLSGGYTGELFF
TGTGCCAGCACCCTGTCAGGGGGATACACCGGGGAGCTGTTTTTT
>many|TRBV5-4|TRBJ1-1|TRBD1
CASSSADRASTEAFF
TGTGCCAGCAGCTCGGCGGACAGGGCAAGCACTGAAGCTTTCTTT
>medium-sized|TRBV13|TRBJ1-1|-
CASSLRGSGLNTEAFF
TGTGCCAGCAGCTTAAGAGGCTCGGGGCTGAACACTGAAGCTTTCTTT
>many|TRBV4-3|TRBJ1-5|-
CASSQDGRGGSNQPQHF
TGCGCCAGCAGCCAAGACGGCCGAGGGGGTAGCAATCAGCCCCAGCATTTT
>many|TRBV6-5|TRBJ2-2|TRBD2
CASSYSLWASGPTGELFF
TGTGCCAGCAGTTACTCGTTGTGGGCTAGCGGCCCCACCGGGGAGCTGTTTTTT
>many|TRBV9|TRBJ1-2|TRBD1
CASSVGQAYGYTF
TGTGCCAGCAGCGTGGGACAGGCTTATGGCTACACCTTC
>many|TRBV29-1|TRBJ2-7|-
CSVLGAQTPYEQYF
TGCAGCGTTCTTGGGGCGCAGACACCCTACGAGCAGTACTTC
>many|TRBV5-4|TRBJ1-2|-
CASSLAHGDLGYTF
TGTGCCAGCAGCTTGGCCCATGGGGATTTGGGCTACACCTTC
>many|TRBV7-8|TRBJ2-1|-
CASSSPLGSYNEQFF
TGTGCCAGCAGCTCCCCTCTTGGCTCCTACAATGAGCAGTTCTTC
>few|TRBV7-6|TRBJ1-5|-
CASSPTTHQPQHF
TGTGCCAGCAGCCCCACGACCCATCAGCCCCAGCATTTT
>many|TRBV19|TRBJ2-7|-
CASSMGGEDSYEQYF
TGTGCCAGTAGTATGGGGGGAGAGGATTCCTACGAGCAGTACTTC
>few|TRBV19|TRBJ2-3|-
CASSRADSTDTQYF
TGTGCCAGTAGTCGGGCGGACAGCACAGATACGCAGTATTTT
>-|TRBV5-1|TRBJ1-2|-
CASSRDGNYGYTF
TGCGCCAGCAGCCGCGACGGAAACTATGGCTACACCTTC
>many|TRBV12-5|TRBJ2-2|-
CASRDTGTGELFF
TGTGCTAGTAGAGACACGGGCACCGGGGAGCTGTTTTTT
>medium-sized|TRBV29-1|TRBJ2-1|-
CSVEVFNEQFF
TGCAGCGTGGAGGTGTTCAATGAGCAGTTCTTC
>many|TRBV20-1|TRBJ2-7|-
CSAGSRRAYDEQYF
TGCAGTGCTGGTAGCCGGAGGGCTTACGACGAGCAGTACTTC